This T cell receptor (beta chain) was documented in a study of OX40 agonist ivuxolimab in advanced cancers. Trimming shortened V by 1 base and J by 6 bases, and 14 bases separated the two germline ends. Per the germline V gene, CDR1 is SGHDT and CDR2 is YYEEEE. The length of the CDR3 is 14 residues. This table comes from immunoSEQ multiplex PCR, and its TCRdb copy is limited to in-frame clones, with some not included. Here the sample spans approximately 65,000 clones, roughly 90% being singletons. Sequences were derived from CD4+ or CD8+ T cells sorted from blood, sampled in a trial of the OX40 agonist ivuxolimab. The origin of this receptor is an adult with an advanced solid tumor such as melanoma, head and neck, liver or kidney cancer. This chain connects TRBV5-6 to TRBJ2-7; no clear D. The CDR3 loop reads CASSLYQSRSEQYF. CDR3 sequence (DNA): TGTGCCAGCAGCTTGTACCAGTCTCGTTCCGAGCAGTACTTC.